The clone carrying this T cell receptor beta chain has only one observation. Its antigen is unknown. Libraries were prepared by immunoSEQ multiplex PCR; TCRdb keeps only in-frame clonotypes and omits some of them. Among approximately 89,000 clones, roughly 84% were seen once, and the ten largest hold more than 10%. The data originate from a study of PD-1 blockade in classical Hodgkin lymphoma. All patients experienced relapse after autologous stem cell transplantation, and brentuximab vedotin exposure was variable. General observations from the study: Repertoire difference causes, possibly disease activity or prior therapy, remain undefined. It was reported that newly diagnosed patients had less baseline TCR diversity than healthy donors. Complete responders matched newly diagnosed patients in baseline diversity.

This sequence originates from a human donor with classical Hodgkin lymphoma. The sequencing here drew on peripheral blood mononuclear cells (PBMCs), taken at baseline.

This CDR3 is CASSQGVTEAFF. As DNA, the CDR3 is TGTGCCAGCTCCCAGGGGGTCACTGAAGCTTTCTTT. The V call is TRBV2, the J call TRBJ1-1, with 7 bases aligning to TRBD1. The CDR3 extends over 12 amino acids. V lost 8 bases, J lost 4 bases, and 4 bases stayed unmatched. Germline-derived CDR1 and CDR2 are SNHLY and FYNNEI.